This T cell receptor (beta chain) was profiled in a study of blood T cell repertoires in COVID-19 (dated by TCRdb to the early 2020s). As for the study more broadly: Collaborator samples came from the United States, Italy and Spain and covered acute and convalescent phases of COVID-19. HLA class I and class II types, where available, came from metadata supplied by the sample provider rather than from assay-based typing. A de-identified subject ID, COVID-19 status, age in years and sex were almost always included in the sample metadata. The dataset comprised deeply sampled blood TCRbeta repertoires from subjects exposed to, actively infected with, or recovered from COVID-19. A freely available public database, intended as a resource for researchers studying the immune response to SARS-CoV-2, is where the repertoires were released. Samples were obtained from the ongoing ImmuneRACE study (first 160 participants) and from about 1,300 subjects provided by 6 global collaborators. The prospective study material was composed of cDNA or gDNA derived from T cells, B-cell-depleted T cells, or PBMCs.

TCRbeta CDR3 regions were amplified from genomic DNA using the immunoSEQ Assay, a bias-controlled multiplex PCR. In the authors' own workflow: The number of nucleated cells in each sample was estimated from the amplification of reference gene primers within the assay. To quantify the absolute abundance of each unique TCRbeta CDR3 rearrangement, sequence reads were collapsed and filtered. Productive Simpson clonality was computed per sample as the square root of Simpson's diversity index over productive rearrangements. Sourced from immuneACCESS, this table was stored by TCRdb with only in-frame sequences that have V and J called. A share of the clones is absent; for the studies checked, an unresolved V gene accounts for under half, and the remainder has no known explanation. Clonal size and the V and J genes are those of that table, whereas D and trimming came from the DNA. The sample table records 150,000 to 190,000 clones; 80% of these occur just once. Over 0.5% of the sample rests with the top ten.

A remark on this clone: Its target antigen remains unknown. The sample holds no much larger clone one base away, and base qualities are not on file.

Reading the germline V gene gives CDR1 SGDLS and CDR2 YYNGEE. The junction carries 4 bases between V and J, which are trimmed by 0 bases and 1 base respectively. The CDR3, cysteine through phenylalanine, is 13 amino acids long. The only DNA kept is the CDR3, 39 bases in frame from the first base. Collaborating institutions collected whole blood in K2EDTA tubes following their own protocols. Collaborator samples were shipped for TCRbeta analysis as frozen whole blood, isolated PBMCs, or DNA extracted from either sample type. Findings and caveats that apply to the study as a whole: The amount of clinical and demographic metadata varied by source and participant and was provided uncurated.

Recombination joined TRBV9 with TRBJ1-1, with the D gene not clear enough to name. Sequencing was carried out using peripheral blood. This sequence originates from a man in his sixties with acute or convalescent COVID-19. The nucleotide sequence is TGTGCCAGCAGCGTAGAACAGAACACTGAAGCTTTCTTT. Translated, this is CASSVEQNTEAFF.